This T cell receptor beta chain was found in a study of shared clonotypes between healthy human individuals (dated by TCRdb to the early 2020s). Background for the entire study: A couple of women and three men aged 18 to 49 years were included in the cohort. Per donor, three plates each were used for CD4 naive and CD4 memory, two for CD8 naive, and one for CD8 memory. To estimate repertoire size and how much clonotype sharing occurs between individuals, the study deeply sequenced the blood TCR repertoires of about five healthy adults. To increase sequencing depth and limit assay-specific biases, different laboratories used diverse techniques to prepare libraries and sequence TCR repertoires. Each donor's leukapheresis produced roughly between about 0.8 and 8.9 billion PBMCs. Overall results and qualifications from the work: Incomplete sequencing was indicated by rarefaction of sorted-subset datasets, despite the large sequencing depth. Because the study included a small number of donors, the genetic and exposure-history diversity represented was limited. Sharing across several donors was observed for roughly 5% of naive CD4, around 3.5% of naive CD8, over 2% of memory CD4, and about 0.39% of memory CD8 clonotypes. Pairwise subsampling led to the expectation that sequencing depth would affect the degree of clonotype sharing among donors. Higher generation probabilities were observed for clonotypes shared by all four sorted-subset donors than for non-shared clonotypes. Naive subsets generally had larger estimated clonotype richness than memory subsets did. Only blood was sampled, and tissue TCR repertoires likely differ from those in blood.

Of note for this clone: The specificity of this receptor is unknown. Nothing much larger sits one base from this clone, and base qualities are not available.

Spanning cysteine to phenylalanine, the CDR3 consists of 14 amino acids. The retained sequence is limited to the CDR3, 42 bases, with the frame set at the first base. CDR1 and CDR2, looked up from the germline V gene, are SGHVS and FQNEAQ. V is shortened by 1 base, J by 4 bases, and the region joining them spans 11 bases. Donors were healthy HIV-negative adults with no recently reported acute infections or vaccinations. Every donor was a Caucasian adult living in Nashville, Tennessee, USA. CD4+ T cells were enriched by magnetic negative selection, after which naive cells were positively selected on CD45RA and the negative fraction was taken as the memory subset. Blood was obtained by leukapheresis, after which PBMCs were separated by Ficoll-Histopaque density gradient centrifugation and cryopreserved in liquid nitrogen vapor phase. Analytical flow cytometry was used to check the purity and quantity of each magnetically sorted T cell population. Genomic DNA was isolated from every sorted fraction and measured by UV absorbance on a Nanodrop 2000c.

Using the deep immunoSEQ assay, TCR CDR3 regions were amplified from genomic DNA by multiplex PCR. For each cell subset, the extracted genomic DNA was distributed evenly across all wells of several immunoSEQ 96-well plates, and each plate served as one replicate. For sorted subsets, approximately 200 ng of genomic DNA, equivalent to some 30,000 T cell genomes, went into each replicate PCR. Purified libraries were quantified with a Qubit 3.0 fluorometer, sized on a Bioanalyzer 2100, and re-quantified with the KAPA Library Quantification kit. A separate single-read 150-cycle Illumina NextSeq 550 flow cell was used to sequence each immunoSEQ 96-well plate. As for how the authors treated the data: Because only junctional sequences without quality scores were contained in the immunoSEQ output, filtering matching that applied to full-length reads could not be performed. Sequences were annotated with PyIR, a Python wrapper for IgBLAST v1.9, and V/J genes and CDR3 were assigned using IMGT germline references. Any read was removed if the V/J assignment was weak (E-value above 1e-6), the CDR3 was missing, or the read contained stop codons, out-of-frame junctions, or ambiguous translated residues. V3J clonotypes were defined as sequences sharing an identical inferred V gene, J gene, and CDR3 amino acid sequence. To compute the percentage overlap between repertoires, the number of shared unique clonotypes was divided by the size of the smaller repertoire. Three approaches were used to assess repertoire richness: RTK rarefaction, the Chao1 estimator, and Recon v2.1 estimates of unobserved clonotypes. OLGA was used to compute generation probabilities for all TCRbeta clonotypes that the gDNA method yielded from a handful of donors. TCRdb holds this immuneACCESS table with in-frame rearrangements only. Some clones are missing; in checked studies, unresolved V genes explain under half, and the rest has no known cause. V, J and clone size are taken as reported in that table, and D and trimming were inferred from the DNA itself. Counted in this sample were hundreds of thousands of clones; around 73% of them appeared once. The ten largest clonotypes hold around 1.8% of the sample.

The specimen was memory CD4+ T cells sorted from blood. According to the study, the label for this sample's cell subset or site signals: CD45RA-negative fraction. The chain is assembled from TRBV7-8 and TRBJ2-7; the D gene is possibly TRBD2, with 7 bases matching. The TCR originated in a woman in her 30s in good health. This receptor carries the CDR3 CASSLEGGGYEQYF. The bases read TGTGCCAGCAGCTTAGAGGGAGGGGGATACGAGCAGTACTTC.